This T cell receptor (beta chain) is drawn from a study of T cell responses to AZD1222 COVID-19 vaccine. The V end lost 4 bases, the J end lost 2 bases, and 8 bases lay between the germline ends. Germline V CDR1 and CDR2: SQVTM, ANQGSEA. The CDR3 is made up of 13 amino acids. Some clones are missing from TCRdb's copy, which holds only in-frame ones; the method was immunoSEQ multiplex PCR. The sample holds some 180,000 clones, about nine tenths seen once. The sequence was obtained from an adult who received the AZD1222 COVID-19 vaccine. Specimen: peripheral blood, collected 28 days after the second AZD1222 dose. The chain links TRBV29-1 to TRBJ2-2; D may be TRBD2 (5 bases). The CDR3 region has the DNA TGCAGCGTTGGAGGACTTAACACCGGGGAGCTGTTTTTT. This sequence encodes CSVGGLNTGELFF.